This is a list of T cell receptor beta chains from one sample in a study of control samples from healthy donors and cancer patients. TCRdb keeps only in-frame clones here, not all; method: immunoSEQ multiplex PCR. Seen here are around 55,000 clones, roughly 89% observed once, and the top ten hold roughly 1.5%. Source material: PBMCs. These receptors originate from a man between 40 and 49 years old with colorectal cancer. The CDR3 runs from the conserved cysteine through the conserved F or W. The order of the fields is J gene, D gene, V gene, clone size, CDR3 protein, CDR3 DNA. D genes are given only for firm matches. Clone size is shown for a subset of rows, as once, few, many or a class of expanded clone.

j_call: TRBJ1-2; d_call: TRBD1; v_call: TRBV11-2; clone_size: NA; cdr3_aa: CASSFEPGQLNYGYTF; cdr3_nt: TGTGCCAGCAGCTTTGAACCGGGACAGCTCAACTATGGCTACACCTTC
j_call: TRBJ1-2; d_call: NA; v_call: TRBV12-1; clone_size: NA; cdr3_aa: CARGWGYTF; cdr3_nt: TGTGCCAGGGGGTGGGGCTACACCTTC
j_call: TRBJ1-2; d_call: TRBD1; v_call: TRBV4-3; clone_size: NA; cdr3_aa: CASSPSGTGGPGSTF; cdr3_nt: TGCGCCAGCAGCCCATCCGGGACAGGGGGCCCTGGGTCCACCTTC
j_call: TRBJ2-1; d_call: TRBD1; v_call: TRBV27; clone_size: NA; cdr3_aa: CASSLNRGTPTYNEQFF; cdr3_nt: TGTGCCAGCAGTTTAAACAGGGGGACACCTACCTACAATGAGCAGTTCTTC
j_call: TRBJ2-1; d_call: NA; v_call: TRBV4-1; clone_size: NA; cdr3_aa: CASSQVLGGNEQFF; cdr3_nt: TGCGCCAGCAGCCAAGTCCTAGGGGGGAATGAGCAGTTCTTC
j_call: TRBJ2-7; d_call: NA; v_call: TRBV30; clone_size: NA; cdr3_aa: CAWSGPATGLDYEQYF; cdr3_nt: TGTGCCTGGAGTGGACCCGCGACAGGATTGGATTACGAGCAGTACTTC
j_call: TRBJ1-1; d_call: NA; v_call: TRBV5-1; clone_size: NA; cdr3_aa: CASSLLSGDTEAFF; cdr3_nt: TGCGCCAGCAGCTTGTTATCAGGGGACACTGAAGCTTTCTTT
j_call: TRBJ2-7; d_call: NA; v_call: TRBV7-2; clone_size: NA; cdr3_aa: CASSSGTPFYEQYF; cdr3_nt: TGTGCCAGCAGCTCCGGGACTCCTTTCTACGAGCAGTACTTC
j_call: TRBJ2-3; d_call: NA; v_call: TRBV5-4; clone_size: NA; cdr3_aa: CASSLAQVTDTQYF; cdr3_nt: TGTGCCAGCAGCCTGGCTCAAGTCACGGATACGCAGTATTTT
j_call: TRBJ2-5; d_call: NA; v_call: TRBV7-9; clone_size: NA; cdr3_aa: CASGHSEKTQYF; cdr3_nt: TGTGCCAGCGGGCACTCTGAGAAGACCCAGTACTTC
j_call: TRBJ1-2; d_call: TRBD1; v_call: TRBV7-2; clone_size: NA; cdr3_aa: CASSLQGGIYGYTF; cdr3_nt: TGTGCCAGCAGCTTGCAGGGGGGGATCTATGGCTACACCTTC
j_call: TRBJ1-2; d_call: NA; v_call: TRBV5-4; clone_size: NA; cdr3_aa: CASSHAEADKGYTF; cdr3_nt: TGTGCCAGCAGCCACGCCGAAGCGGATAAAGGCTACACCTTC
j_call: TRBJ1-1; d_call: NA; v_call: TRBV29-1; clone_size: NA; cdr3_aa: CSAPLKNTGGARTEAFF; cdr3_nt: TGCAGCGCCCCACTGAAAAATACGGGGGGCGCGAGGACTGAAGCTTTCTTT
j_call: TRBJ2-1; d_call: TRBD2; v_call: TRBV9; clone_size: NA; cdr3_aa: CASSPRLAGGRNEQFF; cdr3_nt: TGTGCCAGCAGCCCCAGACTAGCGGGAGGACGAAATGAGCAGTTCTTC
j_call: TRBJ1-1; d_call: NA; v_call: TRBV5-1; clone_size: once; cdr3_aa: CASSLGGARAAFF; cdr3_nt: TGCGCCAGCAGCTTGGGGGGGGCGAGGGCGGCTTTCTTT
j_call: TRBJ1-3; d_call: TRBD1; v_call: TRBV28; clone_size: NA; cdr3_aa: CASSKHGTGGNTIYF; cdr3_nt: TGTGCCAGCAGCAAACACGGGACAGGAGGAAACACCATATATTTT